These 30 T cell receptor beta chains share one sample of origin, sequenced in a study of vaccination effects on CD4 cells after COVID-19. Which antigens these TCRs recognize remains unknown. The assay was immunoSEQ multiplex PCR, and TCRdb's table has in-frame clones only and misses some. The sample includes tens of thousands of clones, about 77% of them seen just once. Prior to sequencing, the ViraFEST assay stimulated PBMC with viral peptide pools, which expanded the antigen-specific CD4+ T cells. Scientists isolated CD4+ T cells after a roughly ten-day culture period ended. The individual was infected with SARS-CoV-2 between March and December 2020, as confirmed by PCR. The specimen comprised CD4+ T cells from PBMCs cultured with HIV peptides, sampled before COVID-19 vaccination. The subset here: HIV-1 Nef peptide pool negative control/reference culture. The receptors here all came from a human donor who had a prior SARS-CoV-2 infection.

The chain combines TRBV7-2 with TRBJ2-5, with 9 bases lining up with TRBD2. The germline V gene has CDR1 SGHTA and CDR2 FQGNSA. This CDR3 contains 19 residues. After removal of 1 base from V and 5 bases from J, the junction contained 17 bases not matched to a gene. CDR3 coding DNA: TGTGCCAGCAGCTTAGGTCCGGTTTGGCGGGGGGGCGATGGGGAGACCCAGTACTTC. As protein: CASSLGPVWRGGDGETQYF.

The genes are TRBV6-2 or TRBV6-3 and TRBJ2-5, with D tentatively TRBD2 (5 bases). The CDR3 runs 13 residues. The germline V and J ends were trimmed by 2 bases and 3 bases, with 7 bases remaining between them. Germline V lookup: CDR1 MNHEY, CDR2 SVGEGT. The CDR3 nucleotides read TGTGCCAGCAGTTACCCCGGGAAAGAGACCCAGTACTTC. This encodes CASSYPGKETQYF.

The chain combines TRBV15 with TRBJ2-7, with D perhaps matching TRBD2 (5 bases). This CDR3 spans 15 amino acids. V was shortened by 1 base and J by 0 bases, with 10 bases between the two germline ends. Germline CDR1 reads LNHNV; CDR2 reads YYDKDF (reference sequence). The DNA of the CDR3 is TGTGCCACCAGCAGAGGTCGGGGTAGCTCCTACGAGCAGTACTTC. The encoded protein is CATSRGRGSSYEQYF.

This clone appeared once. The chain recombines TRBV6-5 with TRBJ1-1, with D possibly being TRBD1 (6 bases). The CDR3 spans 14 residues. CDR1 and CDR2 from the germline V gene are MNHEY and SVGAGI. V was clipped by 6 bases and J by 1 base, with 12 bases between them. The DNA for the CDR3 is TGTGCCAGCAGATTGGACAGACAGAACACTGAAGCTTTCTTT. Amino acids: CASRLDRQNTEAFF.

The chain combines TRBV19 with TRBJ2-3, with 8 bases lining up with TRBD1. CDR1 LNHDA and CDR2 SQIVND come from the germline V gene (reference sequence). V lost 3 bases to trimming and J lost 1 base; unmatched junction nucleotides: 3. This CDR3 has 15 amino acids. The CDR3 region has the DNA TGTGCCAGTAGTATTCCGGGACAGGGCACAGATACGCAGTATTTT. This sequence encodes CASSIPGQGTDTQYF.

This clone was picked up a small number of times. The chain uses TRBV7-9 and TRBJ1-5; D is ambiguous. The CDR3 has 12 residues. The ends were cut back, 2 bases at V and 5 bases at J, with 4 bases in the middle. Germline V CDR1 and CDR2: SEHNR, FQNEAQ (reference sequence). The CDR3 loop reads CASSLRDQPQHF. In DNA form, the CDR3 reads TGTGCCAGCAGCTTACGGGATCAGCCCCAGCATTTT. The variable domain in full, with the rest retrieved from reference TRBV7-9 and TRBJ1-5, is DTGVSQNPRHKITKRGQNVTFRCDPISEHNRLYWYRQTLGQGPEFLTYFQNEAQLEKSRLLSDRFSAERPKGSFSTLEIQRTEQGDSAMYLCASSLRDQPQHFGDGTRLSIL.

The CDR3 region has the DNA TGTGCCATCAGTGACAGGGTCCCTGGGGATACGCAGTATTTT. Protein sequence: CAISDRVPGDTQYF. The V call is TRBV10-3, the J call TRBJ2-3, with TRBD1 as a possible D gene (5 bases). With 3 bases removed from V and 6 bases from J, the gap between germline ends came to 13 bases. CDR3 length: 14 amino acids. In germline, CDR1 is ENHRY, CDR2 SYGVKD.

V is TRBV5-4 and J is TRBJ2-7; TRBD1 matches at 7 bases. The CDR3 sequence is 13 residues long. The V gene end was trimmed by 5 bases and the J gene end by 2 bases; junction bases not matched to a gene: 4. Per germline, CDR1 SGHNT and CDR2 YYREEE (reference sequence). CDR3 amino acids: CASRRDSPYEQYF. CDR3 nucleotide sequence: TGTGCCAGCAGAAGGGACAGTCCCTACGAGCAGTACTTC.

V and J are TRBV29-1 and TRBJ2-3; 8 bases line up with TRBD2. CDR3 size: 15 residues. J lost 1 base, V lost 8 bases, and 11 bases had no gene match. Germline V gene sequence: CDR1 SQVTM, CDR2 ANQGSEA. The CDR3 here is CSSRGGSGGTDTQYF. The CDR3 DNA reads TGCAGCTCACGGGGGGGGTCGGGCGGCACAGATACGCAGTATTTT.

The chain has TRBV5-1 and TRBJ1-1; TRBD1 agrees at 8 bases. The CDR3 contains 14 residues. J gave up 1 base and V 7 bases, and 6 bases lay outside the gene matches. The germline CDR1 and CDR2 sequences are SGHRS and YFSETQ. This CDR3 reads CASGIDRGNTEAFF. CDR3 sequence (DNA): TGCGCCAGCGGGATCGACAGGGGGAACACTGAAGCTTTCTTT. Full variable domain (missing parts from reference TRBV5-1 and TRBJ1-1): KAGVTQTPRYLIKTRGQQVTLSCSPISGHRSVSWYQQTPGQGLQFLFEYFSETQRNKGNFPGRFSGRQFSNSRSEMNVSTLELGDSALYLCASGIDRGNTEAFFGQGTRLTVV.

The chain joins TRBV20-1 to TRBJ2-1; D could derive from TRBD1 or TRBD2 (5 bases each). Germline V gene data show CDR1 as DFQATT and CDR2 as SNEGSKA (reference sequence). Trimming cost V 6 bases and J 7 bases, with 7 bases left between them. This CDR3 spans 10 amino acids. CDR3: CSAEGNEQFF. In DNA form, the CDR3 reads TGCAGTGCCGAGGGGAATGAGCAGTTCTTC.

The sample holds a few counts of this clone. The chain links TRBV4-2 to TRBJ1-2; TRBD1 matches 10 bases. The CDR3 runs 16 residues. The trim removed 2 bases at V and 5 bases at J, leaving 8 bases unmatched. Germline lookup yields CDR1 LGHNA and CDR2 YNFKEQ. The chain's CDR3 is CASSQLTGGASYGYTF. For the CDR3, the DNA is TGTGCCAGCAGCCAACTGACAGGGGGCGCCTCTTATGGCTACACCTTC.

The table lists this clone with a few counts. The gene calls are TRBV7-2 and TRBJ1-1; no firm D call. This CDR3 has 13 residues. V was clipped by 0 bases and J by 8 bases, with 10 bases between them. Germline-derived CDR1 and CDR2 are SGHTA and FQGNSA. DNA of the CDR3: TGTGCCAGCAGCTTAGCAGCGGCGTCCGAAGCTTTCTTT. It encodes CASSLAAASEAFF.

By sample share, this clone is medium-sized. CDR3: CASIGWAGGSGAFF. The CDR3 DNA reads as TGTGCCAGCATCGGCTGGGCCGGGGGTTCGGGAGCTTTCTTT. The genes are TRBV27 and TRBJ1-1, with D tentatively TRBD1 (5 bases). Germline CDR1 is MNHEY and CDR2 is SMNVEV (reference sequence). V shed 7 bases and J shed 10 bases, with 22 bases lying between them. There are 14 residues in the CDR3.

This rearrangement joins TRBV18 to TRBJ1-2, with D tentatively TRBD1 (5 bases). The CDR3 has 17 residues. The germline gives CDR1 KGHSH, CDR2 LQKENI. Trimming stripped 2 bases from V and 6 bases from J, with 22 bases between. The CDR3 loop is CASSPVFAQGTQNGYTF. The CDR3 region has the DNA TGTGCCAGCTCACCAGTTTTTGCCCAGGGAACCCAAAATGGCTACACCTTC.

This chain uses TRBV12-3 or TRBV12-4 with TRBJ2-7; D unclear. The CDR3 extends over 13 amino acids. The germline V and J ends were trimmed by 7 bases and 3 bases, with 13 bases remaining between them. Here the CDR3 reads CASTYSGFYEQYF. The CDR3 nucleotides are TGTGCCAGCACCTATTCCGGATTCTACGAGCAGTACTTC.

The genes are TRBV21-1 and TRBJ2-4; the table's D gene call, TRBD1, was not cross checked with the DNA. TRBV21-1 is classified as a pseudogene. The CDR3 is 18 amino acids. The CDR3 protein is CASSKAQGGRASKNIQYF. CDR3 nucleotide sequence: TGTGCCAGCAGCAAAGCTCAGGGGGGCCGGGCATCCAAAAACATTCAGTACTTC.

The gene calls are TRBV19 and TRBJ1-6, with D uncertain. Between the trimmed V and J ends, which lost 3 bases and 7 bases, there was a span of 7 bases. CDR3 length: 13 residues. Germline V gene lookup returns CDR1 LNHDA and CDR2 SQIVND (reference sequence). This chain's CDR3 is CASSIEDNSPLHF. The CDR3 DNA follows: TGTGCCAGTAGTATTGAGGACAATTCACCCCTCCACTTT.

V and J are TRBV15 and TRBJ1-4, with 11 bases identical to TRBD1. J gave up 5 bases and V 2 bases, and 1 base lay outside the gene matches. Germline CDR1 and CDR2: LNHNV and YYDKDF (reference sequence). This CDR3 is built from 15 residues. The CDR3 DNA sequence: TGTGCCACCAGCAGACGGACAGGGGGCAATGAAAAACTGTTTTTT. This encodes CATSRRTGGNEKLFF.

This chain joins TRBV5-4 and TRBJ1-2; D not certain. V dropped 6 bases and J dropped 2 bases, with 11 bases sitting between them. CDR1 and CDR2 (germline): SGHNT, YYREEE (reference sequence). This CDR3 region has 13 residues. CDR3 residues: CASNAAPNYGYTF. CDR3 nucleotide sequence: TGTGCCAGCAACGCAGCACCCAACTATGGCTACACCTTC.

The rearrangement uses TRBV5-1 and TRBJ2-3; no clear D gene. Per the germline V gene, CDR1 is SGHRS and CDR2 is YFSETQ. The V end was cut by 0 bases, the J end by 6 bases, with 5 bases between. The CDR3 loop spans 12 amino acids. The CDR3 region is CASSLAGDTQYF. The CDR3 coding sequence is TGCGCCAGCAGCTTGGCCGGGGATACGCAGTATTTT.

This clone was seen once. This chain connects TRBV27 to TRBJ2-1; D is possibly TRBD2 (5 bases). Germline V lookup: CDR1 MNHEY, CDR2 SMNVEV (reference sequence). CDR3 size: 15 residues. Trimming removed 2 bases from V and 0 bases from J, with 8 bases in between. This CDR3 is CASSLEGLSYNEQFF. Here the CDR3 DNA reads TGTGCCAGCAGTTTAGAGGGCCTCTCCTACAATGAGCAGTTCTTC.

This CDR3 is CASSQGLAGGENEQFF. For the CDR3, the DNA is TGTGCCAGCAGCCAAGGACTAGCGGGGGGGGAAAATGAGCAGTTCTTC. The chain has TRBV7-9 and TRBJ2-1, with 15 bases fitting TRBD2. This CDR3 comprises 16 residues. The V gene end was trimmed by 5 bases and the J gene end by 7 bases; junction bases not matched to a gene: 6. Looked up from germline, CDR1 is SEHNR and CDR2 is FQNEAQ (reference sequence).

The chain combines TRBV9 with TRBJ2-2; the match to TRBD1 covers 7 bases. With 4 bases clipped from V and 6 bases from J, the junction kept 9 bases outside the gene matches. CDR3 size: 15 residues. Germline V gene lookup returns CDR1 SGDLS and CDR2 YYNGEE. For the CDR3, the DNA is TGTGCCAGCAGCCCAACGACAGGGATCGCCGGGGAGCTGTTTTTT. This codes for CASSPTTGIAGELFF.

This chain uses TRBV11-2 with TRBJ1-6; 10 positions match TRBD1. Trimming removed 2 bases from V and 7 bases from J; junction bases left unmatched: 2. Germline CDR1 reads SGHAT; CDR2 reads FQNNGV. The CDR3 loop spans 15 amino acids. This CDR3 reads CASSLMGQGNSPLHF. The DNA of the CDR3 is TGTGCCAGCAGCTTAATGGGACAGGGGAATTCACCCCTCCACTTT.

This clone was seen a few times. This rearrangement joins TRBV5-4 to TRBJ1-2; D is unresolved. Germline values: CDR1 SGHNT, CDR2 YYREEE (reference sequence). There are 14 residues in the CDR3. Trimming took 0 bases from V and 2 from J, leaving 8 bases between them. CDR3 loop: CASSLGTANYGYTF. The CDR3 region has the DNA TGTGCCAGCAGCTTGGGTACAGCCAACTATGGCTACACCTTC.

The gene calls are TRBV5-1 and TRBJ2-7; 8 bases are shared with TRBD1. The V segment lost 5 bases and the J segment 3 bases; nucleotides outside the gene matches: 13. Germline assignment: CDR1 SGHRS and CDR2 YFSETQ. This CDR3 comprises 16 residues. The CDR3 DNA reads as TGCGCCAGCAGTCGCGCGAAATCGACAGGGGACTACGAGCAGTACTTC. Amino acid sequence: CASSRAKSTGDYEQYF.

This clone has more than one count but fewer than ten. V gene TRBV5-4 combines with J gene TRBJ1-2; D unclear. The V gene lost 0 bases and the J gene lost 7 bases, with 10 bases spanning the gap. Germline V CDR1 and CDR2: SGHNT, YYREEE (reference sequence). The CDR3 length is 13 residues. This chain's CDR3 is CASSLVELPGYTF. CDR3 nucleotides: TGTGCCAGCAGCTTGGTGGAGCTTCCTGGCTACACCTTC. The full variable domain, its missing parts supplied by reference TRBV5-4 and TRBJ1-2, is ETGVTQSPTHLIKTRGQQVTLRCSSQSGHNTVSWYQQALGQGPQFIFQYYREEENGRGNFPPRFSGLQFPNYSSELNVNALELDDSALYLCASSLVELPGYTFGSGTRLTVV.

CDR3 in DNA: TGTGCCAGCTCACCGACATCCGGGACAATGAGCTCTGGGGCCAACGTCCTGACTTTC. Its translation is CASSPTSGTMSSGANVLTF. V gene TRBV18 combines with J gene TRBJ2-6; D is possibly TRBD1 (6 bases). The CDR3 spans 19 residues. Trimming removed 3 bases at V and 0 bases at J, with 18 bases between. Per germline, CDR1 KGHSH and CDR2 LQKENI.

Points on this clone: At one of its ends the junction is not consistent with the germline gene, which may arise from a read error. The rearrangement links TRBV6-1 to TRBJ2-7; TRBD1 might be the D (5 bases). CDR1 and CDR2 (germline): MNHNS, SASEGT. CDR3 size: 10 residues. The CDR3 protein is CASSEGAQYF. The CDR3 DNA sequence: TGTGCCAGCAGCGAAGGGGCTCAGTACTTC.